This paragraph covers one T cell receptor beta chain sequence. Between the trimmed V and J ends, which lost 10 bases and 2 bases, there was a span of 13 bases. This CDR3 comprises 13 residues. In germline, CDR1 is MNHEY, CDR2 SVGAGI. The source of the sample is a study of blood T cell repertoires in COVID-19. At the level of the study: Samples came from the United States, Italy and Spain, spanning acute and convalescent COVID-19. The analysed material was cDNA or gDNA that came from T cells, B-cell-depleted T cells, or PBMCs.

Assay used: immunoSEQ multiplex PCR; TCRdb lists only in-frame clones, some missing. Among roughly 74,000 clones listed, roughly 81% were seen once. The sequenced sample was peripheral blood. The J gene is TRBJ2-3, the V gene TRBV6-5; a weak D match, TRBD1 (5 bases). The clonotype originates from an older man with acute or convalescent COVID-19. Written as DNA, the CDR3 is TGTGCCACCGAAAGACAGCTCACAGATACGCAGTATTTT. The encoded protein is CATERQLTDTQYF.